The 10 T cell receptor beta chains reported below all come from one sample, sequenced in a study of CD8+CD57+ T cells in acquired aplastic anemia. Genomic DNA, serving as template, underwent TCR beta VDJ and CDR3 profiling. TCRdb re-analysed the reads in MiXCR, keeping a single row per CDR3 protein. Counted here are around 190,000 distinct CDR3 sequences, about half occurring once; the ten biggest clones make up about a sixth. The sample comprised sorted CD4+, CD8+, or CD8+CD57+ T cells (not recorded which) from PBMCs. Source of these receptors: a human donor in good health, serving as a control.

The chain links TRBV2 to TRBJ2-6, with 8 bases fitting TRBD1. Germline CDR1 SNHLY, CDR2 FYNNEI. Trimming took 6 bases from V and 0 from J; bases not matched to a gene: 13. The CDR3 has 19 residues. CDR3 nucleotide sequence: TGTGCCAGCAGAGGGATCGTGGGGACAGGCGGCTCTGGGGCCAACGTCCTGACTTTC. Translation: CASRGIVGTGGSGANVLTF.

The table lists this clonotype with many counts. The chain uses TRBV11-2 and TRBJ2-3; the match to TRBD2 covers 11 bases. Germline values: CDR1 SGHAT, CDR2 FQNNGV. There are 16 residues in the CDR3. Trimming took 3 bases from V and 5 from J; bases not matched to a gene: 7. CDR3 residues: CASSFSGGALVDTQYF. The DNA of the CDR3 is TGTGCCAGCAGCTTTAGCGGGGGGGCCTTAGTAGATACGCAGTATTTT.

The chain couples TRBV29-1 to TRBJ1-2, with 10 positions matching TRBD1. The length of the CDR3 is 12 residues. The germline V gene encodes CDR1 SQVTM and CDR2 ANQGSEA. The CDR3 protein is CSATGGVDGYTF. The CDR3 DNA follows: TGCAGTGCGACAGGGGGCGTGGACGGCTACACCTTC.

The chain joins TRBV10-3 to TRBJ1-6; D unclear. The germline V and J ends were trimmed by 2 bases and 13 bases, with 21 bases remaining between them. The CDR3 contains 16 residues. CDR1 ENHRY and CDR2 SYGVKD come from the germline V gene. In DNA form, the CDR3 reads TGTGCCATCAGTGAGCGTGAGGGCACGGGAGATCAGCCCCTCCACTTT. Encoded protein: CAISEREGTGDQPLHF.

This clonotype was counted many times. The rearrangement joins TRBV7-8 to TRBJ1-1; D remains unclear. The CDR3 is made up of 14 amino acids. Trimming removed 1 base from V and 0 bases from J, with 6 bases in between. The germline V gene encodes CDR1 SGHVS and CDR2 FQNEAQ. The CDR3 coding sequence is TGTGCCAGCAGCTTAGTACGGATGAACACTGAAGCTTTCTTT. This codes for CASSLVRMNTEAFF.

CDR3 in amino acids: CASSPLVTGYHNSPLHF. CDR3 sequence (DNA): TGTGCCAGCAGCCCGCTCGTTACAGGGTACCATAATTCACCCCTCCACTTT. The V and J genes are TRBV14 and TRBJ1-6; maybe TRBD1 (6 bases). Germline V CDR1 and CDR2: SGHDN, FVKESK. With 4 bases removed from V and 5 bases from J, the gap between germline ends came to 18 bases. CDR3 length equals 17 residues.

This chain joins TRBV19 and TRBJ2-1; D is unclear. CDR1 is LNHDA, CDR2 SQIVND, per germline (reference sequence). V lost 4 bases to trimming and J lost 6 bases, with 10 bases between them. This CDR3 spans 13 amino acids. CDR3 residues: CASSTPRRNEQFF. The CDR3 nucleotides read TGTGCCAGTAGTACCCCGAGACGCAATGAGCAGTTCTTC.

This clonotype was found once. This chain links TRBV25-1 with TRBJ2-2, with 16 positions matching TRBD2. The CDR3 has 17 amino acids. After removal of 5 bases from V and 8 bases from J, the junction contained 8 bases not matched to a gene. Germline V gives CDR1 MGHDK, CDR2 SYGVNS. The CDR3 nucleotides read TGTGCCAGCAGTAAATTGGGACTAGCGGGGGGGCCGGGGGAGCTGTTTTTT. Translation: CASSKLGLAGGPGELFF.

This chain connects TRBV28 to TRBJ2-5, with 7 positions matching TRBD1. J gave up 3 bases and V 2 bases, and 12 bases lay outside the gene matches. Germline CDR1 and CDR2: MDHEN and SYDVKM. There are 17 residues in the CDR3. The CDR3 DNA follows: TGTGCCAGCAGTTTAGGTGGCTATAGGGGGCTGGAAGAGACCCAGTACTTC. Amino acid sequence: CASSLGGYRGLEETQYF.

The rearrangement joins TRBV20-1 to TRBJ2-3, with D hard to call. Germline V gene lookup returns CDR1 DFQATT and CDR2 SNEGSKA (reference sequence). Trimming pared 4 bases from V and 4 bases from J, leaving 9 bases between. The CDR3 length is 12 residues. CDR3: CSAKPPADTQYF. In DNA, the CDR3 is TGCAGTGCTAAACCCCCGGCAGATACGCAGTATTTT.